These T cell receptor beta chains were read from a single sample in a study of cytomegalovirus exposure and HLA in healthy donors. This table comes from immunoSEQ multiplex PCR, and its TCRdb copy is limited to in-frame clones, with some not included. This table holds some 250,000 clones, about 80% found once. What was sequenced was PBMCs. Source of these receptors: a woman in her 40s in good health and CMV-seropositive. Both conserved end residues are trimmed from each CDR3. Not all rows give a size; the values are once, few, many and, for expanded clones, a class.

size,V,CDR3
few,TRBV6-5,ASSGRISYEQY
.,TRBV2,ASSAYNEQF
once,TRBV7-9,ASSLWGRRGKEQF
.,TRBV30,ALPRGSNYGYT
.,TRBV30,AWTSGRENEQF
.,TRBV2,ASSEGTAHNQPQH
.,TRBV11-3,ASSQGASSPLH
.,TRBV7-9,ASSPPRNTEAF
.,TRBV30,AWSRGPGELF
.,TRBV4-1,ASSPTSGSSYEQY
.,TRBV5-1,ASSQVLAGGTDTQY
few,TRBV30,AWSAPGDTEAF
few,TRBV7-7,ASSLTAPQDSAYKNIQY
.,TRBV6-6,ASSYERQHTEAF
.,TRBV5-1,ASSTGHLSSYEQY
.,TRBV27,ASRRPDSSTEAF
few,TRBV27,ASSLDRAETQY
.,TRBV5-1,ASSSPNRGLETQY
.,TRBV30,AWSVVVTRTPRWH
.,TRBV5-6,ASSRDRISQPQH
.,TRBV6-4,ASRGLAVPSSTDTQY
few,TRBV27,ASSPLGHELTLYGYT